This passage covers 3 T cell receptor beta chains from one sample sequenced in a study of T cell responses to AZD1222 COVID-19 vaccine. Profiling relied on immunoSEQ multiplex PCR, and the TCRdb table lists in-frame clones only, not all of them. The top ten hold under 20% of the sample, which has more than 85,000 clones, over 75% seen once. The sample consisted of peripheral blood, taken on day 0 of AZD1222 vaccination. These receptors all stem from an adult in good health.

The V and J genes are TRBV9 and TRBJ2-1; TRBD2 agrees at 8 bases. The CDR3 spans 15 residues. V shed 3 bases and J 7 bases; nucleotides not matched to a gene: 9. Germline V gives CDR1 SGDLS, CDR2 YYNGEE. The CDR3, as DNA: TGTGCCAGCAGCGCGACCGGGACTAGGCCAAATGAGCAGTTCTTC. This gives the protein CASSATGTRPNEQFF. The variable domain in full, with the rest retrieved from reference TRBV9 and TRBJ2-1, is DSGVTQTPKHLITATGQRVTLRCSPRSGDLSVYWYQQSLDQGLQFLIQYYNGEERAKGNILERFSAQQFPDLHSELNLSSLELGDSALYFCASSATGTRPNEQFFGPGTRLTVL.

This clone came up once. The V and J genes are TRBV7-2 and TRBJ2-7; no clear D. The germline CDR1 and CDR2 sequences are SGHTA and FQGNSA. Trimming cost V 1 base and J 1 base, with 5 bases left between them. This CDR3 has 13 residues. The CDR3 protein is CASSLGLSYEQYF. CDR3 DNA sequence: TGTGCCAGCAGCTTAGGACTTTCCTACGAGCAGTACTTC. Full variable domain (outside the CDR3, taken from reference TRBV7-2 and TRBJ2-7): GAGVSQSPSNKVTEKGKDVELRCDPISGHTALYWYRQSLGQGLEFLIYFQGNSAPDKSGLPSDRFSAERTGGSVSTLTIQRTQQEDSAVYLCASSLGLSYEQYFGPGTRLTVT.

The rearrangement uses TRBV30 and TRBJ1-2, with 7 bases aligning to TRBD1. The germline gives CDR1 GTSNPN, CDR2 SVGIG (reference sequence). The CDR3 is 13 residues long. The V gene end was trimmed by 0 bases and the J gene end by 4 bases; junction bases not matched to a gene: 2. The chain's CDR3 is CAWSVRQGYGYTF. For the CDR3, the DNA is TGTGCCTGGAGTGTAAGACAGGGCTATGGCTACACCTTC.